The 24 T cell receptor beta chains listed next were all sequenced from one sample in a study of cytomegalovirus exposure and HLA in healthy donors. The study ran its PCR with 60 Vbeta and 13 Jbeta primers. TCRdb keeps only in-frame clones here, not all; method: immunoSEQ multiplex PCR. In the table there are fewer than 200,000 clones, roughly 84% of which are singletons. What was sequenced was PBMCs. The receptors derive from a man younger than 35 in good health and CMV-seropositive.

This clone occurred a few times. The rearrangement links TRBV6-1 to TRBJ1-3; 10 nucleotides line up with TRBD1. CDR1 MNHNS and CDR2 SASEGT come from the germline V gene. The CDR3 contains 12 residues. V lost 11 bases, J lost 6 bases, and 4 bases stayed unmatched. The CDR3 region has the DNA TGTGCCGGTGGGACAGGGGAAAACACCATATATTTT. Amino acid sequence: CAGGTGENTIYF.

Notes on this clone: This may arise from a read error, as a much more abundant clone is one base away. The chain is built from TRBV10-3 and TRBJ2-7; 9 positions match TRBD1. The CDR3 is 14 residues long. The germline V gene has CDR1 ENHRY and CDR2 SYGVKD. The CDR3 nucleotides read TGTGCCAGCAGTTACGGGACAGGGATTTACGAGCAGTACTTC. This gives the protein CASSYGTGIYEQYF.

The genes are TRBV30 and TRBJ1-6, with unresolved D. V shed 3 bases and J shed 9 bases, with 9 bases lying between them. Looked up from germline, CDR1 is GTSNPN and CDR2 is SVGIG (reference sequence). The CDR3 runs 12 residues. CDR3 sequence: CAWSGTGSPLHF. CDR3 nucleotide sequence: TGTGCCTGGAGCGGAACGGGTTCACCCCTCCACTTT.

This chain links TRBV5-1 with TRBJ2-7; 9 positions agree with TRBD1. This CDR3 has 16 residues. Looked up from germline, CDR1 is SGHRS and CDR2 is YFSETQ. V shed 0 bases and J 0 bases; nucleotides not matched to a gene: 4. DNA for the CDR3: TGCGCCAGCAGCTTGGGGGGGACAGGGATCTCCTACGAGCAGTACTTC. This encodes CASSLGGTGISYEQYF.

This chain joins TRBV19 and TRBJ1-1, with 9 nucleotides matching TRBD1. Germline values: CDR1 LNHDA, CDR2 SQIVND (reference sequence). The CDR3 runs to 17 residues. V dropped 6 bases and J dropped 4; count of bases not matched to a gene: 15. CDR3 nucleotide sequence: TGTGCCAGTAGCCCCTGGACAGGGGAGGCGATAGGCACTGAAGCTTTCTTT. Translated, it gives CASSPWTGEAIGTEAFF.

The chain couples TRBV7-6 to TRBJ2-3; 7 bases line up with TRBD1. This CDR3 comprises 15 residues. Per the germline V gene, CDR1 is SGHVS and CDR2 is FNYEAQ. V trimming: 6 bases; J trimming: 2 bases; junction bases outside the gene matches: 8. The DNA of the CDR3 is TGTGCCAGCAGTTACACAGGGGCGGACACAGATACGCAGTATTTT. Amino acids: CASSYTGADTDTQYF.

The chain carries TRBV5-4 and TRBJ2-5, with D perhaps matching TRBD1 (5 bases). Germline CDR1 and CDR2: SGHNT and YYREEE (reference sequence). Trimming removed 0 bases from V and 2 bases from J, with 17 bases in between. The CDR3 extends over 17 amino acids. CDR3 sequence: CASSLAEGAITQETQYF. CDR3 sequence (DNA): TGTGCCAGCAGCTTGGCCGAAGGGGCCATTACTCAAGAGACCCAGTACTTC.

CDR3 loop: CASSLTPNTEAFF. The CDR3 DNA sequence: TGTGCCAGCAGCCTGACACCGAACACTGAAGCTTTCTTT. The V call is TRBV7-9, the J call TRBJ1-1, with no clear D. The CDR3 contains 13 residues. The V gene's germline CDR1 is SEHNR and CDR2 FQNEAQ (reference sequence). Deletions cut 5 bases from V and 1 base from J, with 8 bases between. Full variable domain (outside the CDR3, taken from reference TRBV7-9 and TRBJ1-1): DTGVSQNPRHKITKRGQNVTFRCDPISEHNRLYWYRQTLGQGPEFLTYFQNEAQLEKSRLLSDRFSAERPKGSFSTLEIQRTEQGDSAMYLCASSLTPNTEAFFGQGTRLTVV.

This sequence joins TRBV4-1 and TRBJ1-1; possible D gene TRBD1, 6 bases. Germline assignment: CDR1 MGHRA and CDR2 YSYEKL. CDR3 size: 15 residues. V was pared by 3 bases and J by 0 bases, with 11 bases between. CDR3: CASSQYRELNTEAFF. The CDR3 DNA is TGCGCCAGCAGCCAGTACAGGGAACTGAACACTGAAGCTTTCTTT.

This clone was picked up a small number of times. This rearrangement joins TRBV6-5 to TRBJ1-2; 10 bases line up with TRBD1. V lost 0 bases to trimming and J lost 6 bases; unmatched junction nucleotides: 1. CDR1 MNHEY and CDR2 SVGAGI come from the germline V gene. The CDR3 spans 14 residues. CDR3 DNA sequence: TGTGCCAGCAGTTACTCGGGACAGGGGAATGGCTACACCTTC. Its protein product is CASSYSGQGNGYTF.

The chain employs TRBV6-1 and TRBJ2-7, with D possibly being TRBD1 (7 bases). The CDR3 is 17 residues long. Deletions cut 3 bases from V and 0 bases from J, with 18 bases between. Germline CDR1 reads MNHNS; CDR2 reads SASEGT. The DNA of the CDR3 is TGTGCCAGCAGTGACATTCGGACAGGAGGGACCTCCTACGAGCAGTACTTC. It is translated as CASSDIRTGGTSYEQYF.

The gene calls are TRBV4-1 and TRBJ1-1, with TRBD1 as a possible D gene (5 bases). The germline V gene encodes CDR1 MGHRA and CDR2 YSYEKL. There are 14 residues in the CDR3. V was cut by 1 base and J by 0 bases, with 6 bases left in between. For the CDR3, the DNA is TGCGCCAGCAGCCAAGGACAGTTGAACACTGAAGCTTTCTTT. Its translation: CASSQGQLNTEAFF.

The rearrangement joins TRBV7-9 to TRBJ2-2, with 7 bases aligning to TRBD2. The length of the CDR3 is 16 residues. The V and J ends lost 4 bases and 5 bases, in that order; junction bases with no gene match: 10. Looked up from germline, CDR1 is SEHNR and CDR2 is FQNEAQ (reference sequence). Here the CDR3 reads CASSSRLALGTGELFF. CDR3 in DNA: TGTGCCAGCAGCTCACGACTAGCTCTGGGTACCGGGGAGCTGTTTTTT.

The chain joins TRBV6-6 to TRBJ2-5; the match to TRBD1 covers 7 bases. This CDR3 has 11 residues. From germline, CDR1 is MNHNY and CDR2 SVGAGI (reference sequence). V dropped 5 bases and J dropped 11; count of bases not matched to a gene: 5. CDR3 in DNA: TGTGCCAGCAGTCCCGGGACAGTTCAGTACTTC. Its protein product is CASSPGTVQYF.

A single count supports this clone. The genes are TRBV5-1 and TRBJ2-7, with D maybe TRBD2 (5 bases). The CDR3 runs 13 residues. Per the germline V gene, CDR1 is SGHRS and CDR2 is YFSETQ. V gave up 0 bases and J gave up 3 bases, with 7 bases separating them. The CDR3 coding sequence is TGCGCCAGCAGCTTGGGAGAGGGCTACGAGCAGTACTTC. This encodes CASSLGEGYEQYF.

The CDR3 nucleotides are TGTGCCACCAGCAGAGATAAGACAGCATCCTACGAGCAGTACTTC. It encodes CATSRDKTASYEQYF. This chain joins TRBV15 and TRBJ2-7; TRBD1 is a possible D gene (5 bases). Trimming stripped 0 bases from V and 1 base from J, with 10 bases between. The germline V gene encodes CDR1 LNHNV and CDR2 YYDKDF (reference sequence). The CDR3 is made up of 15 amino acids.

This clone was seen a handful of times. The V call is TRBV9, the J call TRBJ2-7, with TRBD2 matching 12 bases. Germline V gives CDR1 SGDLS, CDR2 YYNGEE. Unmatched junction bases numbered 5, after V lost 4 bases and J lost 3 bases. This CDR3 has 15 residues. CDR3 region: CASSPRLAGDYEQYF. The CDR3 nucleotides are TGTGCCAGCAGCCCCCGACTAGCGGGGGACTACGAGCAGTACTTC.

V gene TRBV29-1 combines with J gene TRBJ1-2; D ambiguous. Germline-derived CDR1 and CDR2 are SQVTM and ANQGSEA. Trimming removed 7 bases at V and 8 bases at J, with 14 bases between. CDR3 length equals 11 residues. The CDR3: CSGVNFGGYTF. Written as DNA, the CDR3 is TGCAGCGGCGTCAACTTCGGGGGCTACACCTTC.

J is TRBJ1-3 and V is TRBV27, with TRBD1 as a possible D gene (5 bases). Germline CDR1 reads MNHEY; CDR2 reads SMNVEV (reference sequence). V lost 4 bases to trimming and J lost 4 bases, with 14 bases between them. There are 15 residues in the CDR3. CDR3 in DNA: TGTGCCAGCAGTTCTAAGGGGTGGTTCGGAAACACCATATATTTT. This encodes CASSSKGWFGNTIYF.

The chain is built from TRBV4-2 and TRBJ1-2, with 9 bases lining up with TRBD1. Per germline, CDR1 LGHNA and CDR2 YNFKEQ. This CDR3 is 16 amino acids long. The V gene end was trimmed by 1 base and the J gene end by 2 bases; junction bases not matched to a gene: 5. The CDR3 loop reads CASSQAFGQGNYGYTF. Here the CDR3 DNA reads TGTGCCAGCAGCCAAGCATTTGGACAGGGGAACTATGGCTACACCTTC.

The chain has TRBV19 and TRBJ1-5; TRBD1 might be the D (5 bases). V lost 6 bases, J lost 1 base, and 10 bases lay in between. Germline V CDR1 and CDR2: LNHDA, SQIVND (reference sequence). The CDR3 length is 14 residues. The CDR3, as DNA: TGTGCCAGTAGGCAACGGGGGAGCAATCAGCCCCAGCATTTT. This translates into CASRQRGSNQPQHF.

The CDR3 DNA sequence: TGCGCCAGCAGCCGCGGGACGGATGGAAACACCATATATTTT. Translating gives CASSRGTDGNTIYF. V gene TRBV10-2 combines with J gene TRBJ1-3; a possible D gene is TRBD1 (5 bases). V dropped 6 bases and J dropped 3 bases, with 12 bases sitting between them. The CDR3 sequence is 14 residues long. Germline values: CDR1 WSHSY, CDR2 SAAADI.

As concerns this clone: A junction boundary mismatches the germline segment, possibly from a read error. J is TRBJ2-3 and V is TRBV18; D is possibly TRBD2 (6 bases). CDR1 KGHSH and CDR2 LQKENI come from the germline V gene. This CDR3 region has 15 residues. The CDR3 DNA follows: TGTGCCAGCTCACCTAGCGGTTCTAGCACAAATACGCAGTATTTT. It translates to CASSPSGSSTNTQYF.

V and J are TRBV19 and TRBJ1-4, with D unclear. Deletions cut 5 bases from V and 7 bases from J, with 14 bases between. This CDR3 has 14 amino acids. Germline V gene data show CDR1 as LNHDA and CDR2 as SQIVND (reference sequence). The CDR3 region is CASSLTVLGEKLFF. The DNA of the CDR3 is TGTGCCAGTAGTCTAACAGTACTCGGTGAAAAACTGTTTTTT.